The rows below give T cell receptor beta chains drawn from one sample of a study of blood T cell repertoires in COVID-19. Assay used: immunoSEQ multiplex PCR; TCRdb lists only in-frame clones, some missing. The repertoire holds 250,000 to 400,000 clones, around 87% seen once, with 1% in the top ten. The sample was peripheral blood. These receptor sequences come from a man in his fifties with active or convalescent COVID-19. The CDR3 runs from the conserved cysteine through the conserved F or W. The order of the fields is V gene, J gene, D gene, clone size, CDR3 DNA, CDR3 protein. The D gene is left open where the match is weak. Size is stated for part of the rows, as once, few or many counts, or as a class when the clone is expanded.

>TRBV28|TRBJ1-6|TRBD1|.
TGTGCCAGCAAACCATCGGACAGGGGTAATTCACCCCTCCACTTT
CASKPSDRGNSPLHF
>TRBV7-3|TRBJ1-1|TRBD1|.
TGTGCCAGCAGCTTAAGGCCCATAGGGGGCGGCAGCACTGAAGCTTTCTTT
CASSLRPIGGGSTEAFF
>TRBV19|TRBJ1-2|TRBD1|.
TGTGCCAGTACTACCGGTGGACAGGGGAACTATGGCTACACCTTC
CASTTGGQGNYGYTF
>TRBV30|TRBJ1-2|.|.
TGTGCCTGGAGTGTCTTACAGGCCCAATTTGGTGGCTACACCTTC
CAWSVLQAQFGGYTF
>TRBV2|TRBJ2-7|.|.
TGTGCCAGCACGGGGATCTCTCCCCTGCCCGAGCAGTACTTC
CASTGISPLPEQYF
>TRBV5-1|TRBJ2-7|TRBD1|.
TGCGCCAGCAGCTTGGCTACAGGGGTGGCTGGCGAGCAGTACTTC
CASSLATGVAGEQYF
>TRBV19|TRBJ1-5|.|.
TGTGCCAGTAGTGTCCAGGGTTTGAGTGGCAATCAGCCCCAGCATTTT
CASSVQGLSGNQPQHF
>TRBV10-3|TRBJ1-4|TRBD1|.
TGTGCCATCAGTCCCGGGACAGGGGGAGCTAATGAAAAACTGTTTTTT
CAISPGTGGANEKLFF
>TRBV7-2|TRBJ1-6|.|once
TGTGCCAGCAGCTTACAGGGAGGGAGCTTGGGGAATTCACCCCTCCACTTT
CASSLQGGSLGNSPLHF
>TRBV7-9|TRBJ1-6|.|.
TGTGCCAGCAGCAACGGACAGAGAGCCTATAATTCACCCCTCCACTTT
CASSNGQRAYNSPLHF
>TRBV7-9|TRBJ1-4|.|.
TGTGCCAGCAGCCCGACAGGACCAGACGAAAAACTGTTTTTT
CASSPTGPDEKLFF
>TRBV5-1|TRBJ1-4|TRBD1|.
TGCGCCAGCAGCTTGGGTCCCGGGACAGGGAGAACTAATGAAAAACTGTTTTTT
CASSLGPGTGRTNEKLFF
>TRBV4-3|TRBJ1-1|TRBD1|.
TGCGCCAGCAGCCATGAGAGAAGAGCAGGGGGTCGCAGCACTGAAGCTTTCTTT
CASSHERRAGGRSTEAFF
>TRBV27|TRBJ1-2|TRBD1|.
TGTGCCAGCGGCAAGTGGGACAGGGGGCATGGCTACACCTTC
CASGKWDRGHGYTF
>TRBV15|TRBJ2-2|.|.
TGTGCCACCAGCAGAGTCGGGGACGGGGAGCTGTTTTTT
CATSRVGDGELFF
>TRBV6-6|TRBJ2-2|.|.
TGTGCCAGCACCTCACAGGGACCCGGGGAGCTGTTTTTT
CASTSQGPGELFF
>TRBV7-2|TRBJ2-1|TRBD2|.
TGTGCCAGCAGCTTAGGGCTAGCGGCGCCCTCCTACAATGAGCAGTTCTTC
CASSLGLAAPSYNEQFF
>TRBV30|TRBJ1-5|TRBD1|.
TGTGCCTGGAGTCTAGGACAGGGTAATCAGCCCCAGCATTTT
CAWSLGQGNQPQHF
>TRBV6-2/TRBV6-3|TRBJ2-3|TRBD2|.
TGTGCCAGCAGTTACGGGACTAGCTATGGGGATACGCAGTATTTT
CASSYGTSYGDTQYF
>TRBV5-4|TRBJ2-1|TRBD2|.
TGTGCCAGCAGCATTCCTAGCGGGGGTTCCTACAATGAGCAGTTCTTC
CASSIPSGGSYNEQFF
>TRBV6-5|TRBJ2-5|TRBD2|.
TGTGCCAGCAGTTTGGGACTAGCGGGGGGATCGGAGACCCAGTACTTC
CASSLGLAGGSETQYF